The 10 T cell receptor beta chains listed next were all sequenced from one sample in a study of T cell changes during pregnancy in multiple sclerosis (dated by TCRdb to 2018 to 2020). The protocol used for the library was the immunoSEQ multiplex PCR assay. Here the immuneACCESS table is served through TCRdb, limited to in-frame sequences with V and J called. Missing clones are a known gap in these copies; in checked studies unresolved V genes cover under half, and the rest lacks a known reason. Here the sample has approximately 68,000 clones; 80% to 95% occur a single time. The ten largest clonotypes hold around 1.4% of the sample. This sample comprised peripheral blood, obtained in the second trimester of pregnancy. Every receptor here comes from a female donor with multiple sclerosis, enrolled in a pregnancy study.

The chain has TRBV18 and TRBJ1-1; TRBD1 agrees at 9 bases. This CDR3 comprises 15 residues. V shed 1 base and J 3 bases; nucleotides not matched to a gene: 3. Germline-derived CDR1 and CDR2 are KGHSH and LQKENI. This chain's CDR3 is CASSPRTGVDTEAFF. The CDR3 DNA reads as TGTGCCAGCTCACCACGGACAGGGGTGGACACTGAAGCTTTCTTT.

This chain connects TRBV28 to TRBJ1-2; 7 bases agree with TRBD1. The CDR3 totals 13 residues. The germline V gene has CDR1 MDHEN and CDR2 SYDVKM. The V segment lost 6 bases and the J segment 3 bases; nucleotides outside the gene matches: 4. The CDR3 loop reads CASRSGTDYGYTF. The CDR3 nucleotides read TGTGCCAGCAGATCCGGGACAGACTATGGCTACACCTTC.

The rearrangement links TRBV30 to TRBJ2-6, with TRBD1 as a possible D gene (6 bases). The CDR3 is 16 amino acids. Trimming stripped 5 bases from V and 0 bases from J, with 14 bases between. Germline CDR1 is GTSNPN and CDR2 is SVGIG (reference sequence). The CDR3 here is CAWGPDRFSGANVLTF. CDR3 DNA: TGTGCCTGGGGTCCTGACAGGTTCTCTGGGGCCAACGTCCTGACTTTC.

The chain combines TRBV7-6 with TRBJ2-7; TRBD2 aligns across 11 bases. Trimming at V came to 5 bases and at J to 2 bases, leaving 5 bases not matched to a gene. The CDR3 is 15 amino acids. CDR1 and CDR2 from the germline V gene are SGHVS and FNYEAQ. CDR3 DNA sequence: TGTGCCAGCAGCATCACTAGCGGGAGAACCTACGAGCAGTACTTC. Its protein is CASSITSGRTYEQYF.

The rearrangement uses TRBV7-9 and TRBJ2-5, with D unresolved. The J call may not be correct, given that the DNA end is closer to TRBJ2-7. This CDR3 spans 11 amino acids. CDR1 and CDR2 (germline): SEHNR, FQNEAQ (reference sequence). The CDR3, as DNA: TGTGCCAGCAGTATCCCGAACGAGCAGTACTTC. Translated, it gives CASSIPNEQYF.

CDR3 sequence: CASSPSGYEQFF. The CDR3 bases are TGCGCCAGCAGCCCGAGCGGGTATGAGCAGTTCTTC. The chain uses TRBV5-1 and TRBJ2-1; possible D gene TRBD2, 6 bases. CDR3 length: 12 residues. V lost 4 bases, J lost 8 bases, and 10 bases lay in between. The germline gives CDR1 SGHRS, CDR2 YFSETQ.

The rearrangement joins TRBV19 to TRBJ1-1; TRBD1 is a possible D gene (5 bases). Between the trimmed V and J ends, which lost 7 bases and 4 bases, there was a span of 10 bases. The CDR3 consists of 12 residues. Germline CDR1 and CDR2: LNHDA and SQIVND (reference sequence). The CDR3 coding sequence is TGTGCCAGTATAAAGGGGTTCACTGAAGCTTTCTTT. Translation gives CASIKGFTEAFF.

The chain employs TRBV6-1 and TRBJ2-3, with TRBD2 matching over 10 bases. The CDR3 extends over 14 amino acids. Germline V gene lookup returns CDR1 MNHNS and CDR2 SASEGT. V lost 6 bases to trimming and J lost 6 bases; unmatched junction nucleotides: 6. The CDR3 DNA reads TGTGCCAGCAGGGTAGCGGGAGGTAGGGATACGCAGTATTTT. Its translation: CASRVAGGRDTQYF.

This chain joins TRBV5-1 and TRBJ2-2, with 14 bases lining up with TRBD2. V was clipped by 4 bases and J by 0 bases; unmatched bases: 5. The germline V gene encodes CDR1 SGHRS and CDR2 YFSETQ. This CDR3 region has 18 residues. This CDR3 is CASSPGTSGSANTGELFF. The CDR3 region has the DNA TGCGCCAGCAGCCCCGGGACTAGCGGGAGTGCGAACACCGGGGAGCTGTTTTTT.

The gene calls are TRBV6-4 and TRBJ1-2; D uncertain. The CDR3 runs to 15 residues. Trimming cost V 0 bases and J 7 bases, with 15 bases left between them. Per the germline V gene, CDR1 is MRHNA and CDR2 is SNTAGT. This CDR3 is CASSDSGKRVGGYTF. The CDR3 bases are TGTGCCAGCAGTGACTCAGGGAAGCGGGTTGGTGGCTACACCTTC.